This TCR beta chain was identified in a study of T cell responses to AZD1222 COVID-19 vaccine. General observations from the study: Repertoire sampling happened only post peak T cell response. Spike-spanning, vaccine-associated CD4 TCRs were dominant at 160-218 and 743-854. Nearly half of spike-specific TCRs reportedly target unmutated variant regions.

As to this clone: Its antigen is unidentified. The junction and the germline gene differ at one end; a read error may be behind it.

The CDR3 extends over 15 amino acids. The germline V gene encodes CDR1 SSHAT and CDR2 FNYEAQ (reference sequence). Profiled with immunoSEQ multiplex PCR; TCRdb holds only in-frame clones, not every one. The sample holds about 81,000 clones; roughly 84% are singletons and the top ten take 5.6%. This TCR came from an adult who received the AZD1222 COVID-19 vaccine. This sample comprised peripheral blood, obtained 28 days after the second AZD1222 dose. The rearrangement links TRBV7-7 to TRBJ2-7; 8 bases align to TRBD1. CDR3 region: CASSLGAGQGYEQYF. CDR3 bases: TGTGCTAGCAGCTTAGGGGCCGGACAGGGCTACGAGCAGTACTTC. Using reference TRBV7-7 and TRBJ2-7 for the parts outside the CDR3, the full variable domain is GAGVSQSPRYKVTKRGQDVTLRCDPISSHATLYWYQQALGQGPEFLTYFNYEAQPDKSGLPSDRFSAERPEGSISTLTIQRTEQRDSAMYRCASSLGAGQGYEQYFGPGTRLTVT.